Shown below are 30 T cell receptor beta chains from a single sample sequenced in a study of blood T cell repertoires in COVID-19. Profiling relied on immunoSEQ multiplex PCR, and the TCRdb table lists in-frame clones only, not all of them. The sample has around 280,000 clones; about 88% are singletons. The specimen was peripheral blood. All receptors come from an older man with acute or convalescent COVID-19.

CDR3 nucleotide sequence: TGTGCCTTAAACAGGGTCTCCGGAAACACCATATATTTT. This translates into CALNRVSGNTIYF. This chain connects TRBV30 to TRBJ1-3, with D perhaps TRBD1 (6 bases). CDR3 length: 13 amino acids. With 7 bases removed from V and 4 bases from J, the gap between germline ends came to 14 bases. The V gene's germline CDR1 is GTSNPN and CDR2 SVGIG (reference sequence).

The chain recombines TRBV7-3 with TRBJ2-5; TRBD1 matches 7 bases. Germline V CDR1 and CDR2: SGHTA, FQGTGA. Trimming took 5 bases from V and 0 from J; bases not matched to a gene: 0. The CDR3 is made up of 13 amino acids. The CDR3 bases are TGTGCCAGCAGCCAGGGGGACCAAGAGACCCAGTACTTC. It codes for CASSQGDQETQYF.

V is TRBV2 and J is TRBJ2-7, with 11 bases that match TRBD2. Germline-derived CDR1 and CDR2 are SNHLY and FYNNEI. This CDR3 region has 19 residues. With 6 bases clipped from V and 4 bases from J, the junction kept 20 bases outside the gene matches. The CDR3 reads CASSKLAGGTLITSYEQYF. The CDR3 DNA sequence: TGTGCCAGCAGCAAGTTAGCGGGGGGGACCCTCATAACCAGTTACGAGCAGTACTTC.

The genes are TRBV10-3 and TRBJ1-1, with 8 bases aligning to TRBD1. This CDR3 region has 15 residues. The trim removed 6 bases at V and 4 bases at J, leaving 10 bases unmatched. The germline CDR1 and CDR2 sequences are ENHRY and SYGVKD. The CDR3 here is CAIRNGQGLRTEAFF. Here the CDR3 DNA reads TGTGCCATCAGGAATGGACAGGGCCTTCGCACTGAAGCTTTCTTT.

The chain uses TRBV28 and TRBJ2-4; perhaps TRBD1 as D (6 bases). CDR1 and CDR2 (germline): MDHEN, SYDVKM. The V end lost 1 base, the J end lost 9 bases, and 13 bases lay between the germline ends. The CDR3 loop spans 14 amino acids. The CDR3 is CASSLFNRVGIQYF. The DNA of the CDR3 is TGTGCCAGCAGTTTATTCAACAGGGTAGGCATTCAGTACTTC.

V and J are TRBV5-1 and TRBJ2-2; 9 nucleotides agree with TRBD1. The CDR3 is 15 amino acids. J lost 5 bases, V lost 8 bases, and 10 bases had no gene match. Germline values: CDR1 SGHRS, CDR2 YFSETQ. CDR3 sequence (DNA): TGCGCCAGTAAAGGGACAGGGCTAATAACCGGGGAGCTGTTTTTT. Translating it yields CASKGTGLITGELFF.

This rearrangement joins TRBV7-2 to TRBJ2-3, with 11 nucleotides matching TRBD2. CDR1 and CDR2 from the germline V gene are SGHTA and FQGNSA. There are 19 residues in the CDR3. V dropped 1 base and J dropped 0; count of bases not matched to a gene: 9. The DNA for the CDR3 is TGTGCCAGCAGCTTAGACCCCCACCTAGCGGGGGGAAGCACAGATACGCAGTATTTT. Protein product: CASSLDPHLAGGSTDTQYF.

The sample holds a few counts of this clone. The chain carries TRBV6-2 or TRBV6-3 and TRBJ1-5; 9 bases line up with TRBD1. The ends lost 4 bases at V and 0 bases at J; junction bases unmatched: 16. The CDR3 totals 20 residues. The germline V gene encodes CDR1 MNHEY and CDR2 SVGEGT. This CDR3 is CASSLASRTGVTTSNQPQHF. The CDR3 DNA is TGTGCCAGCAGTTTGGCCTCCCGGACAGGGGTAACGACTAGCAATCAGCCCCAGCATTTT.

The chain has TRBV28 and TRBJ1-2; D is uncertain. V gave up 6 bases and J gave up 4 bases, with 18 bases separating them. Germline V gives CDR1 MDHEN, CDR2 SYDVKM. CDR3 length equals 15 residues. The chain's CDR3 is CASRPREGWGYGYTF. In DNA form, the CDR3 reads TGTGCCAGCAGGCCCCGGGAGGGTTGGGGCTATGGCTACACCTTC.

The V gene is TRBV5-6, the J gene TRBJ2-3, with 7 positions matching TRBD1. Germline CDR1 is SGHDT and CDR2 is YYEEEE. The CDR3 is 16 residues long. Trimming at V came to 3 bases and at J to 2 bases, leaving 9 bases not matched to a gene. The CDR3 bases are TGTGCCAGCAGCTGGACCGGGACAGCCGCCACAGATACGCAGTATTTT. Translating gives CASSWTGTAATDTQYF.

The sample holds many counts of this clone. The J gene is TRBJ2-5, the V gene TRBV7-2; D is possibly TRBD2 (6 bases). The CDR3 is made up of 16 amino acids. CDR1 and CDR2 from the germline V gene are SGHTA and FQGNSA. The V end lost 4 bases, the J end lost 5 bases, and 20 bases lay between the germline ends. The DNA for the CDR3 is TGTGCCAGCAGCTCTTATCCTTTGGGGGGTAGGGAGACCCAGTACTTC. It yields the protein CASSSYPLGGRETQYF.

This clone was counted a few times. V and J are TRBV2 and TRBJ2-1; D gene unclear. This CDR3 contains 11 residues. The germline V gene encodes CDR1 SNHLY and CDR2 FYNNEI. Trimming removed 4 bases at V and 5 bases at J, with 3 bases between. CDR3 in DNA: TGTGCCAGCAGTGCGGACAATGAGCAGTTCTTC. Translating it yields CASSADNEQFF. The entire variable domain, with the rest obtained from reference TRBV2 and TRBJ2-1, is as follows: EPEVTQTPSHQVTQMGQEVILRCVPISNHLYFYWYRQILGQKVEFLVSFYNNEISEKSEIFDDQFSVERPDGSNFTLKIRSTKLEDSAMYFCASSADNEQFFGPGTRLTVL.

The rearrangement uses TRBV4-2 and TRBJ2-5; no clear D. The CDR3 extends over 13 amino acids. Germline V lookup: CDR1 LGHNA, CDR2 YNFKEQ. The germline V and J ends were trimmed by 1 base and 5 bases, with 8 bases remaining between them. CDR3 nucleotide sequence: TGTGCCAGCAGCCAAGGTCCACGGGAGACCCAGTACTTC. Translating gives CASSQGPRETQYF.

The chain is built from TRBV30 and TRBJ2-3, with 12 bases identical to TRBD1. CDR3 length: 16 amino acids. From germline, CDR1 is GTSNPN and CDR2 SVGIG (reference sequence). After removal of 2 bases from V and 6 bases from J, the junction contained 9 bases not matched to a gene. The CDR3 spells CAWSLWDRGRRDTQYF. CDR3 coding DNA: TGTGCCTGGAGTCTTTGGGACAGGGGGCGTAGGGATACGCAGTATTTT.

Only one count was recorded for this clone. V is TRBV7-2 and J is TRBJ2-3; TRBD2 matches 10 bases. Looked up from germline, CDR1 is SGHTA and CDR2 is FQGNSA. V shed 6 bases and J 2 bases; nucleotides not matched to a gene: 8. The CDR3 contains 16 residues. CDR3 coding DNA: TGTGCCAGCAGGAAAGCGGGGGGGCACCCCACAGATACGCAGTATTTT. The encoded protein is CASRKAGGHPTDTQYF.

The chain's CDR3 is CASSPRGSEAFF. CDR3 DNA: TGTGCCAGCAGCCCCAGGGGATCTGAAGCTTTCTTT. V gene TRBV12-1 combines with J gene TRBJ1-1; the table gives TRBD1 as D, unverified against the DNA. TRBV12-1 is a pseudogene. This CDR3 comprises 12 residues.

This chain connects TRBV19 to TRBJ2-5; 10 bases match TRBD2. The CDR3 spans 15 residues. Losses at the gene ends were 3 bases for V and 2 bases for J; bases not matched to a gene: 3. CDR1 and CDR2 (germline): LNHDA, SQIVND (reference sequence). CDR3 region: CASSMIAGGQETQYF. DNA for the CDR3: TGTGCCAGTAGTATGATAGCGGGGGGTCAAGAGACCCAGTACTTC.

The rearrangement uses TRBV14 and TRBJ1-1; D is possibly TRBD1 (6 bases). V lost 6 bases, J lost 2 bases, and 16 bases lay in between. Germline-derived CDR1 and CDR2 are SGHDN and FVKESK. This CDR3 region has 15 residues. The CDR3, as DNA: TGTGCCAGCAGTCGGGGTGGGACACAAAACACTGAAGCTTTCTTT. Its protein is CASSRGGTQNTEAFF.

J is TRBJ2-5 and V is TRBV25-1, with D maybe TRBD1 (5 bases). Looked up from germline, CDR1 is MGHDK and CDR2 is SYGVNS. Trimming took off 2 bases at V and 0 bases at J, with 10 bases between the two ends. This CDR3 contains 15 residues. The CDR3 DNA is TGTGCCAGCAGTGAACTGACAGCGTACCAAGAGACCCAGTACTTC. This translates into CASSELTAYQETQYF.

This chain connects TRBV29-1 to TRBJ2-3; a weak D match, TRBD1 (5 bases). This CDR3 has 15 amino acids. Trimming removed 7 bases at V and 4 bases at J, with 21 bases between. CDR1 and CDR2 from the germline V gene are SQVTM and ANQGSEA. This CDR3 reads CSAQGTGGSADTQYF. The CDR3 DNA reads TGCAGCGCCCAAGGCACAGGTGGGTCGGCAGATACGCAGTATTTT.

The CDR3 region is CASRQGIGYGYTF. The CDR3 coding sequence is TGTGCCAGCAGACAGGGGATAGGATATGGCTACACCTTC. The chain recombines TRBV28 with TRBJ1-2; 7 bases match TRBD1. CDR1 and CDR2 from the germline V gene are MDHEN and SYDVKM. The CDR3 contains 13 residues. Unmatched junction bases numbered 6, after V lost 6 bases and J lost 5 bases.

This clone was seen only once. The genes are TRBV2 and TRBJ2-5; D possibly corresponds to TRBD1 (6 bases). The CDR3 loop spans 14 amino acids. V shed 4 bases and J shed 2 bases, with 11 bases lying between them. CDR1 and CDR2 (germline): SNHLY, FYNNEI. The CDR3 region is CASSGRGTQETQYF. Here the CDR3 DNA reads TGTGCCAGCAGTGGCAGGGGAACTCAAGAGACCCAGTACTTC.

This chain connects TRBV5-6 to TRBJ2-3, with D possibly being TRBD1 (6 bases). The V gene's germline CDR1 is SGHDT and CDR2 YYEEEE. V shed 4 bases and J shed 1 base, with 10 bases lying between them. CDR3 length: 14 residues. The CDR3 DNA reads TGTGCCAGCAGCGTCAGGGGAGGCACAGATACGCAGTATTTT. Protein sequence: CASSVRGGTDTQYF.

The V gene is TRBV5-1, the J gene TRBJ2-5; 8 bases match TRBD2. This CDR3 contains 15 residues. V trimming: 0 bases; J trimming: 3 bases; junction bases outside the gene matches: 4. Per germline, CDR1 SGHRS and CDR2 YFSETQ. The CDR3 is CASSLGWREEETQYF. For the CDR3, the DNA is TGCGCCAGCAGCTTGGGATGGCGGGAGGAAGAGACCCAGTACTTC. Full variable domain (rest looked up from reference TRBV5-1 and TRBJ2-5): KAGVTQTPRYLIKTRGQQVTLSCSPISGHRSVSWYQQTPGQGLQFLFEYFSETQRNKGNFPGRFSGRQFSNSRSEMNVSTLELGDSALYLCASSLGWREEETQYFGPGTRLLVL.

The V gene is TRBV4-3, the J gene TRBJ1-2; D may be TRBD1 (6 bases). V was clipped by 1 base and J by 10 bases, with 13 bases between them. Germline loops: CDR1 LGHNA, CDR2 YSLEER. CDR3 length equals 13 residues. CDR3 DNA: TGCGCCAGCAGCCAAGTCGGGAGGGGGGTCTACACCTTC. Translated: CASSQVGRGVYTF.

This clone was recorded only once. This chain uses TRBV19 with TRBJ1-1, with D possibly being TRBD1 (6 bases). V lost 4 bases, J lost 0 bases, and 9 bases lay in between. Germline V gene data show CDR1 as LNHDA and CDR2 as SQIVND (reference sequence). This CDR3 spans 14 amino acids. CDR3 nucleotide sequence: TGTGCCAGTAGTAGCAGGACAGTGAACACTGAAGCTTTCTTT. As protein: CASSSRTVNTEAFF.

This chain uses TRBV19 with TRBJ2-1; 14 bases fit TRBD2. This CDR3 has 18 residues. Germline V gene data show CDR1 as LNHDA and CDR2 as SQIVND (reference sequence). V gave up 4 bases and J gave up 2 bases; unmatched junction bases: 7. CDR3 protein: CASSKEGLAGATYNEQFF. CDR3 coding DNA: TGTGCCAGTAGTAAGGAGGGACTAGCGGGAGCGACCTACAATGAGCAGTTCTTC.

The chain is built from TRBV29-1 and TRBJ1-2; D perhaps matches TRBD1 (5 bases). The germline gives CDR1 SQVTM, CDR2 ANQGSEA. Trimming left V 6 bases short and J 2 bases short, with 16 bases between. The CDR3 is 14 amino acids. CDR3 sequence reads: CSVVGRGLNYGYTF. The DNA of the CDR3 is TGCAGCGTGGTGGGAAGGGGCCTGAACTATGGCTACACCTTC.

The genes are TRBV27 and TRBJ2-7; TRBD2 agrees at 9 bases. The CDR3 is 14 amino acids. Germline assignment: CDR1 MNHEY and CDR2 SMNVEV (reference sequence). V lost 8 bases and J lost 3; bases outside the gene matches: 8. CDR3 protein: CASSTGGRVYEQYF. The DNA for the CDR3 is TGTGCCAGCTCGACGGGCGGGAGGGTCTACGAGCAGTACTTC.

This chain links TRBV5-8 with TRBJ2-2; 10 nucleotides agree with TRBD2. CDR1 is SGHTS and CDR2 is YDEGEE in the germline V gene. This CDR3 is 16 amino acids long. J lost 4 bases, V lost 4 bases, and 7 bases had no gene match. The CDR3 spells CASSRPSGGATGELFF. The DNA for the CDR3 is TGTGCCAGCAGCCGCCCCAGCGGGGGGGCCACCGGGGAGCTGTTTTTT.